A selection of T cell receptor beta chains follows, all from one sample in a study of T cell responses to AZD1222 COVID-19 vaccine. TCRdb keeps only in-frame clones here, not all; method: immunoSEQ multiplex PCR. The sample has 120,000 to 150,000 clones, roughly 90% seen once. Here the sequenced sample was peripheral blood, taken 28 days after the second AZD1222 dose. These receptors all stem from an adult who received the AZD1222 COVID-19 vaccine. Both conserved end residues are part of each CDR3. D genes are given only for firm matches.

V gene	J gene	D gene	CDR3 protein
TRBV11-2	TRBJ2-1	TRBD2	CASSLDAGGGDEQFF
TRBV5-4	TRBJ1-1	.	CASSFRGNTEAFF
TRBV5-1	TRBJ2-1	.	CASSPLESSYNEQFF
TRBV6-4	TRBJ1-2	TRBD1	CASSDHDRGVAGYTF
TRBV29-1	TRBJ2-5	TRBD2	CSVEDGAGGLQETQYF
TRBV4-3	TRBJ2-1	.	CASSQEMGNEQFF
TRBV7-2	TRBJ2-7	.	CASSLAGQGREQYF
TRBV2	TRBJ2-7	.	CASSGLAPYEQYF
TRBV4-3	TRBJ2-1	TRBD2	CASSLAGGPYNEQFF
TRBV18	TRBJ1-2	.	CASSLGTRGYTF
TRBV19	TRBJ1-5	.	CASTPKAVWGNQPQHF
TRBV7-2	TRBJ1-1	.	CASSFPFRVLNTEAFF
TRBV19	TRBJ2-2	TRBD1	CASSSHRGVGTGELFF
TRBV28	TRBJ1-1	.	CASSPNWGAFF
TRBV9	TRBJ1-3	.	CASSVDFGHRSGNTIYF
TRBV4-1	TRBJ1-4	.	CASSQDRGDGEKLFF
TRBV7-9	TRBJ1-1	.	CASSENGANTEAFF
TRBV19	TRBJ2-1	.	CASSIHPNTYNEQFF
TRBV28	TRBJ1-2	.	CASNQGREVYTF
TRBV30	TRBJ1-6	TRBD1	CAWSPDRASNSPLHF